This T cell receptor beta chain is drawn from a study of blood T cell repertoires in COVID-19. On the study more broadly: COVID-19 samples collected from the United States, Italy and Spain covered acute and convalescent phases. Sample material is recorded as cDNA or gDNA derived from T cells, B-cell-depleted T cells, or PBMCs.

V was pared by 4 bases and J by 2 bases, with 0 bases of the junction left unmatched. Per the germline V gene, CDR1 is LGHDT and CDR2 is YNNKEL (reference sequence). CDR3 size: 13 residues. Only in-frame clones appear in the TCRdb table, and some are missing; sequencing was by immunoSEQ multiplex PCR. The sample includes some 150,000 clones, 89% of them seen just once. Concerning this clone itself: Being one base from a much bigger clone, this may be a read error.

The chain uses TRBV3-1 (or the pseudogene TRBV3-2) and TRBJ1-2; 8 nucleotides agree with TRBD1. The TCR comes from a human donor in a cohort sampled during active COVID-19. Sequencing input: peripheral blood. CDR3 residues: CASSRQGNYGYTF. CDR3 bases: TGTGCCAGCAGCCGACAGGGGAACTATGGCTACACCTTC.